This T cell receptor beta chain was captured in a study of blood T cell repertoires in COVID-19. In the study overall: Some COVID-19 samples were acute and others convalescent; all came from the United States, Italy and Spain. T cells, B-cell-depleted T cells, or PBMCs provided the cDNA or gDNA that served as material.

The CDR3 sequence is 13 residues long. Looked up from germline, CDR1 is DFQATT and CDR2 is SNEGSKA (reference sequence). V was shortened by 3 bases and J by 0 bases, with 6 bases between the two germline ends. Authors' data handling: Reference gene primer amplification in the assay estimated nucleated cell counts. Produced via immunoSEQ multiplex PCR; TCRdb's table is partial and in-frame only. V, J and clone size reflect that table, while D and trimming were determined from the DNA. The data hold hundreds of thousands of clones, with approximately 88% observed a single time. This clonotype was sampled from a woman under 40 with acute or convalescent COVID-19. V gene TRBV20-1 combines with J gene TRBJ2-4; D remains ambiguous. Sample: peripheral blood. The CDR3 reads CSASGLAKNIQYF. The CDR3 nucleotides are TGCAGTGCTAGTGGTCTAGCCAAAAACATTCAGTACTTC.